The 5 T cell receptor beta chains below all came from one sample that was sequenced in a study of T cell changes during pregnancy in multiple sclerosis. Sequenced by immunoSEQ multiplex PCR; TCRdb stores in-frame clones only, minus some. The sample has about 58,000 clones; 93% are singletons. Material: CD8+ T cells from peripheral blood mononuclear cells, obtained in the second trimester of pregnancy. These receptors were obtained from a female donor with multiple sclerosis, enrolled in a pregnancy study.

This clone was recorded only once. The sample contains more than one DNA sequence encoding this CDR3. The J gene is TRBJ2-7, the V gene TRBV27; 8 bases fit TRBD1. This CDR3 has 14 residues. Losses at the gene ends were 5 bases for V and 2 bases for J; bases not matched to a gene: 5. In germline, CDR1 is MNHEY, CDR2 SMNVEV (reference sequence). The CDR3 DNA reads TGTGCCAGCAGTAGCGGACAGGGACCCTACGAGCAGTACTTC. Translating gives CASSSGQGPYEQYF.

The J gene is TRBJ2-7, the V gene TRBV7-9; a possible D gene is TRBD2 (5 bases). CDR3 length: 14 residues. In germline, CDR1 is SEHNR, CDR2 FQNEAQ (reference sequence). The V gene lost 4 bases and the J gene lost 6 bases, with 16 bases spanning the gap. In nucleotides, the CDR3 is TGTGCCAGCAGCTCCGCCGGGGTCCTACTCGAGCAGTACTTC. It yields the protein CASSSAGVLLEQYF.

This clone was observed a single time. The V call is TRBV27, the J call TRBJ2-3; no reliable D call. V lost 3 bases and J 4 bases, leaving 2 bases between the germline ends. The CDR3 is made up of 11 amino acids. Germline CDR1 MNHEY, CDR2 SMNVEV (reference sequence). Written as DNA, the CDR3 is TGTGCCAGCAGTTTCTCAGATACGCAGTATTTT. This encodes CASSFSDTQYF.

The rearrangement uses TRBV2 and TRBJ2-5; no definite D call. This CDR3 has 14 amino acids. Germline V gene data show CDR1 as SNHLY and CDR2 as FYNNEI. V lost 8 bases and J 4 bases, leaving 17 bases between the germline ends. CDR3 DNA sequence: TGTGCCAGCCTGCCGACTTCTTTGGGAGAGACCCAGTACTTC. It translates to CASLPTSLGETQYF. The entire variable domain, with the rest obtained from reference TRBV2 and TRBJ2-5, is as follows: EPEVTQTPSHQVTQMGQEVILRCVPISNHLYFYWYRQILGQKVEFLVSFYNNEISEKSEIFDDQFSVERPDGSNFTLKIRSTKLEDSAMYFCASLPTSLGETQYFGPGTRLLVL.

This chain connects TRBV28 to TRBJ2-1, with a tentative D call TRBD2 (6 bases). The germline CDR1 and CDR2 sequences are MDHEN and SYDVKM. The V end was cut by 3 bases, the J end by 4 bases, with 13 bases between. This CDR3 spans 15 amino acids. The CDR3 DNA sequence: TGTGCCAGCAGTTTCCTAAGGGAGGCGTACAATGAGCAGTTCTTC. This sequence encodes CASSFLREAYNEQFF.